The next 23 T cell receptor beta chains were all read from a single sample in a study of T cells in Graves' hyperthyroidism and ophthalmopathy. RNA transcripts gave rise to amplified TCR beta CDR3 regions. HTBI primers were employed in a first-round RT-PCR of the TCR CDR3. TCRdb reprocessed the multiplex PCR reads via MiXCR and lists one record per CDR3 protein. Among over 200,000 distinct CDR3 sequences listed, about 16% were seen once. Sequencing was performed on blood. All receptors derive from a man in his forties with Graves' hyperthyroidism.

The chain carries TRBV10-2 and TRBJ1-2; D perhaps matches TRBD1 (5 bases). The ends were cut back, 8 bases at V and 5 bases at J, with 9 bases in the middle. The V gene's germline CDR1 is WSHSY and CDR2 SAAADI. This CDR3 spans 11 amino acids. For the CDR3, the DNA is TGCGCCAGCGGGGGGGGGTATGGCTACACCTTC. Protein: CASGGGYGYTF.

V gene TRBV5-6 combines with J gene TRBJ2-2, with TRBD2 as a possible D gene (5 bases). The germline V gene encodes CDR1 SGHDT and CDR2 YYEEEE. The CDR3 extends over 15 amino acids. V was shortened by 3 bases and J by 4 bases, with 13 bases between the two germline ends. The CDR3 loop reads CASSYLREFTGELFF. In DNA, the CDR3 is TGTGCCAGCAGCTACCTACGGGAATTCACCGGGGAGCTGTTTTTT.

The CDR3 region is CATTPGQGAETQYF. CDR3 in DNA: TGTGCCACCACTCCGGGACAGGGTGCCGAGACCCAGTACTTC. The chain employs TRBV28 and TRBJ2-5, with TRBD1 identical over 9 bases. The V and J ends lost 10 bases and 5 bases, in that order; junction bases with no gene match: 11. The V gene's germline CDR1 is MDHEN and CDR2 SYDVKM. This CDR3 spans 14 amino acids.

This clonotype was seen ten or more times. The chain couples TRBV7-8 to TRBJ2-7, with 7 bases fitting TRBD1. Losses at the gene ends were 5 bases for V and 5 bases for J; bases not matched to a gene: 6. This CDR3 is built from 13 residues. The germline CDR1 and CDR2 sequences are SGHVS and FQNEAQ. The CDR3 loop is CASSQDRDHEQYF. DNA for the CDR3: TGTGCCAGCAGCCAAGACAGGGACCACGAGCAGTACTTC.

The chain links TRBV28 to TRBJ2-7; TRBD1 matches at 8 bases. In germline, CDR1 is MDHEN, CDR2 SYDVKM. The CDR3 is 14 residues long. J was trimmed by 4 bases and V by 4 bases; bases with no gene match: 6. The CDR3 nucleotides are TGTGCCAGCAGTTATGACAGGGGCTTTTACGAGCAGTACTTC. The encoded protein is CASSYDRGFYEQYF. The whole variable domain, filled in from reference TRBV28 and TRBJ2-7, reads DVKVTQSSRYLVKRTGEKVFLECVQDMDHENMFWYRQDPGLGLRLIYFSYDVKMKEKGDIPEGYSVSREKKERFSLILESASTNQTSMYLCASSYDRGFYEQYFGPGTRLTVT.

This clonotype appeared many times. This rearrangement joins TRBV20-1 to TRBJ2-1; 10 bases line up with TRBD2. CDR1 and CDR2 (germline): DFQATT, SNEGSKA (reference sequence). V lost 6 bases, J lost 2 bases, and 7 bases stayed unmatched. The CDR3 totals 15 residues. The CDR3 region has the DNA TGCAGTGCCGGCGCTAGCGGGGGTCCCTACAATGAGCAGTTCTTC. This translates into CSAGASGGPYNEQFF.

This clonotype was counted only a few times. The chain carries TRBV20-1 and TRBJ1-4; TRBD1 might be the D (6 bases). The germline V and J ends were trimmed by 6 bases and 0 bases, with 11 bases remaining between them. CDR1 is DFQATT and CDR2 is SNEGSKA in the germline V gene (reference sequence). This CDR3 is built from 14 residues. The CDR3 here is CSALTGTTNEKLFF. The CDR3, as DNA: TGCAGTGCGCTCACAGGGACAACTAATGAAAAACTGTTTTTT.

This clonotype came up a few times. The gene calls are TRBV11-3 and TRBJ1-2; 7 bases are shared with TRBD1. V lost 0 bases, J lost 4 bases, and 23 bases stayed unmatched. Germline V lookup: CDR1 SGHNT, CDR2 YENEEA. There are 21 residues in the CDR3. The DNA of the CDR3 is TGTGCCAGCAGCTTAGATCGATGGGGACAGCTGGAACCTACCGGCCGCTATGGCTACACCTTC. Its protein is CASSLDRWGQLEPTGRYGYTF.

In this sample, this clonotype turned up many times. The chain uses TRBV2 and TRBJ2-7, with D perhaps matching TRBD1 (5 bases). Trimming removed 4 bases from V and 6 bases from J, with 7 bases in between. The CDR3 has 11 amino acids. CDR1 is SNHLY, CDR2 FYNNEI, per germline. Here the CDR3 DNA reads TGTGCCAGCAGTGGGGGCGGCGAGCAGTACTTC. It is translated as CASSGGGEQYF.

This clonotype was seen many times. The chain couples TRBV3-1 to TRBJ2-3; 11 nucleotides align to TRBD2. The germline V gene encodes CDR1 LGHDT and CDR2 YNNKEL (reference sequence). The CDR3 is 16 amino acids. V lost 5 bases and J lost 5; bases outside the gene matches: 9. For the CDR3, the DNA is TGTGCCAGCAGCTATCGTAGCGGGGGGGCTCGAGATACGCAGTATTTT. Its translation: CASSYRSGGARDTQYF.

This chain's CDR3 is CATSDCSSYEQYF. In DNA form, the CDR3 reads TGTGCCACCAGTGATTGCTCGAGCTACGAGCAGTACTTC. This chain links TRBV24-1 with TRBJ2-7; D not certain. This CDR3 contains 13 residues. V lost 2 bases, J lost 3 bases, and 7 bases lay in between. Looked up from germline, CDR1 is KGHDR and CDR2 is SFDVKD.

The chain recombines TRBV20-1 with TRBJ2-7; no firm D call. The CDR3 totals 12 residues. Trimming took 6 bases from V and 8 from J, leaving 17 bases between them. Germline lookup yields CDR1 DFQATT and CDR2 SNEGSKA (reference sequence). Here the CDR3 DNA reads TGCAGTGCCATTATGGGGTTTAGCAAGCAGTACTTC. Its translation is CSAIMGFSKQYF.

Ten or more counts support this clonotype. The chain links TRBV5-1 to TRBJ2-1; either TRBD1 or TRBD2 may supply D (5 bases each). The V gene's germline CDR1 is SGHRS and CDR2 YFSETQ. V lost 8 bases to trimming and J lost 2 bases, with 23 bases between them. CDR3 length: 17 residues. The CDR3 DNA reads as TGCGCCAGTGAGAGGGGACGGATAACCCGGGCCTACAATGAGCAGTTCTTC. It specifies CASERGRITRAYNEQFF.

The sample holds many counts of this clonotype. This chain uses TRBV14 with TRBJ1-1; D is undetermined. Per germline, CDR1 SGHDN and CDR2 FVKESK. V was pared by 0 bases and J by 6 bases, with 8 bases between. This CDR3 comprises 13 residues. CDR3 region: CASSQDVSAEAFF. The CDR3 DNA is TGTGCCAGCAGCCAAGATGTCAGTGCTGAAGCTTTCTTT.

The chain recombines TRBV6-2 or TRBV6-3 with TRBJ1-2; 7 nucleotides match TRBD1. V gave up 5 bases and J gave up 3 bases; unmatched junction bases: 3. This CDR3 is 13 amino acids long. In germline, CDR1 is MNHEY, CDR2 SVGEGT. CDR3 DNA sequence: TGTGCCAGCAGTGCGGGACAGTACTATGGCTACACCTTC. As protein: CASSAGQYYGYTF.

The V gene is TRBV19, the J gene TRBJ1-4; no reliable D call. CDR1 and CDR2 from the germline V gene are LNHDA and SQIVND (reference sequence). The CDR3 has 16 residues. V dropped 5 bases and J dropped 0 bases, with 13 bases sitting between them. CDR3 nucleotides: TGTGCCAGTAGTCTTCAACTTCGGGCAACTAATGAAAAACTGTTTTTT. This codes for CASSLQLRATNEKLFF.

This clonotype was detected many times. V and J are TRBV20-1 and TRBJ2-7; 8 bases are a match to TRBD2. The CDR3 is made up of 14 amino acids. Per the germline V gene, CDR1 is DFQATT and CDR2 is SNEGSKA (reference sequence). J gave up 3 bases and V 1 base, and 5 bases lay outside the gene matches. The CDR3 region has the DNA TGCAGTGCTAGAGGAACTAGCGGAGGCTACGAGCAGTACTTC. It encodes CSARGTSGGYEQYF.

The rearrangement joins TRBV7-2 to TRBJ2-1; TRBD1 agrees at 9 bases. The V gene end was trimmed by 6 bases and the J gene end by 8 bases; junction bases not matched to a gene: 11. This CDR3 spans 15 amino acids. CDR1 and CDR2 (germline): SGHTA, FQGNSA. The CDR3 is CASRETGTGLYEQFF. In nucleotides, the CDR3 is TGTGCCAGCAGGGAAACCGGGACAGGGTTGTATGAGCAGTTCTTC.

This clonotype has a handful of counts. This sequence joins TRBV6-1 and TRBJ1-2; 11 bases match TRBD1. Trimming removed 5 bases from V and 7 bases from J; junction bases left unmatched: 9. Looked up from germline, CDR1 is MNHNS and CDR2 is SASEGT. The CDR3 sequence is 15 residues long. The CDR3: CASSYKGQGVSGYTF. CDR3 coding DNA: TGTGCCAGCAGTTATAAGGGACAGGGGGTGTCTGGCTACACCTTC.

This clonotype has a count of ten or more. V usage is TRBV20-1 and J usage is TRBJ1-2; D call uncertain. Germline lookup yields CDR1 DFQATT and CDR2 SNEGSKA (reference sequence). CDR3 length: 13 amino acids. As DNA, the CDR3 is TGCAGCGCCTGGGTTGGGAGTAACTATGGCTACACCTTC. Translation gives CSAWVGSNYGYTF.

This clonotype was seen a few times. The chain has TRBV19 and TRBJ2-1, with TRBD2 as a possible D gene (7 bases). The germline V gene encodes CDR1 LNHDA and CDR2 SQIVND (reference sequence). V was pared by 7 bases and J by 6 bases, with 22 bases between. The CDR3 contains 16 residues. CDR3 region: CASKFSEWGGLNEQFF. The CDR3 nucleotides read TGTGCCAGTAAATTTTCGGAGTGGGGGGGCCTCAATGAGCAGTTCTTC.

There are many counts of this clonotype. The V gene is TRBV28, the J gene TRBJ1-1, with D unclear. V shed 2 bases and J shed 6 bases, with 7 bases lying between them. Germline values: CDR1 MDHEN, CDR2 SYDVKM. This CDR3 has 12 amino acids. The CDR3 sequence is CASSLNTAEAFF. The CDR3 DNA follows: TGTGCCAGCAGTTTAAACACGGCTGAAGCTTTCTTT. Together with reference TRBV28 and TRBJ1-1, the CDR3 gives the full variable domain: DVKVTQSSRYLVKRTGEKVFLECVQDMDHENMFWYRQDPGLGLRLIYFSYDVKMKEKGDIPEGYSVSREKKERFSLILESASTNQTSMYLCASSLNTAEAFFGQGTRLTVV.

This clonotype was found a few times. This sequence may be a read error, since a much larger clone differs from it by one base. This CDR3 reads CASTHPNLQALF. The CDR3 region has the DNA TGTGCCAGCACCCACCCCAATCTTCAAGCTCTCTTT. The V gene is TRBV7-2, the J gene TRBJ1-1; D is uncertain. The CDR3 is 12 amino acids. CDR1 is SGHTA and CDR2 is FQGNSA in the germline V gene.